Shown below are 32 T cell receptor beta chains from a single sample sequenced in a study of cytomegalovirus exposure and HLA in healthy donors. 60 Vbeta and 13 Jbeta primers were used in PCR. Here immunoSEQ multiplex PCR was the method, and the copy in TCRdb shows in-frame clones only, minus some. This table holds more than 90,000 clones, approximately 74% found once. Sample: PBMCs. The origin of the receptors is a woman aged 40-49 years in good health and CMV-seronegative.

This clone has more than one count but fewer than ten. The rearrangement uses TRBV27 and TRBJ1-5; D remains unclear. Trimming stripped 9 bases from V and 5 bases from J, with 14 bases between. The length of the CDR3 is 13 residues. CDR1 and CDR2 (germline): MNHEY, SMNVEV (reference sequence). CDR3 protein: CARPNGLHQPQHF. For the CDR3, the DNA is TGTGCCAGACCAAACGGGTTGCATCAGCCCCAGCATTTT.

The J gene is TRBJ2-3, the V gene TRBV6-5; TRBD2 agrees at 7 bases. This CDR3 spans 13 amino acids. Germline CDR1 is MNHEY and CDR2 is SVGAGI. V trimming: 7 bases; J trimming: 9 bases; junction bases outside the gene matches: 10. The CDR3 sequence is CASTGLVPVTQYF. The CDR3 DNA is TGTGCCAGCACCGGACTAGTCCCAGTCACGCAGTATTTT.

DNA for the CDR3: TGCAGCGCATGGAGACAGGTCCAAGAGACCCAGTACTTC. This translates into CSAWRQVQETQYF. The rearrangement joins TRBV29-1 to TRBJ2-5; weak D call: TRBD1 (6 bases). Trimming removed 7 bases at V and 1 base at J, with 13 bases between. The CDR3 length is 13 residues. Germline values: CDR1 SQVTM, CDR2 ANQGSEA. Together with reference TRBV29-1 and TRBJ2-5, the CDR3 gives the full variable domain: SAVISQKPSRDICQRGTSLTIQCQVDSQVTMMFWYRQQPGQSLTLIATANQGSEATYESGFVIDKFPISRPNLTFSTLTVSNMSPEDSSIYLCSAWRQVQETQYFGPGTRLLVL.

This clone was counted a single time. An end of the junction differs from the germline gene, which may be a read error. This chain joins TRBV7-9 and TRBJ2-2; D gene uncertain. Per germline, CDR1 SEHNR and CDR2 FQNEAQ (reference sequence). CDR3 length: 12 residues. The CDR3 nucleotides read TGTTCCAGCAAGCCCCCCACCGGGGAGCTGTTTTTT. Its protein product is CSSKPPTGELFF. The variable domain in full, with the rest retrieved from reference TRBV7-9 and TRBJ2-2, is DTGVSQNPRHKITKRGQNVTFRCDPISEHNRLYWYRQTLGQGPEFLTYFQNEAQLEKSRLLSDRFSAERPKGSFSTLEIQRTEQGDSAMYLCSSKPPTGELFFGEGSRLTVL.

This clone appeared a single time. The chain is built from TRBV6-5 and TRBJ2-5; maybe TRBD2 (5 bases). The J call may be mistaken, given a closer DNA end match to TRBJ2-7. This CDR3 contains 12 residues. Germline CDR1 MNHEY, CDR2 SVGAGI. Here the CDR3 DNA reads TGTGCCAGCAGTCGGACGGGATACGAGCAGTACTTC. Its translation is CASSRTGYEQYF.

Within the sample, this clone is medium-sized (0.01 to 0.1%). The gene calls are TRBV2 and TRBJ2-2, with 10 positions matching TRBD1. This CDR3 has 16 residues. J was trimmed by 2 bases and V by 4 bases; bases with no gene match: 4. Germline CDR1 reads SNHLY; CDR2 reads FYNNEI. In DNA, the CDR3 is TGTGCCAGCAGTGGACAGGGGGCGAAAAACACCGGGGAGCTGTTTTTT. Its translation is CASSGQGAKNTGELFF. The whole variable domain, remainder taken from reference TRBV2 and TRBJ2-2, is EPEVTQTPSHQVTQMGQEVILRCVPISNHLYFYWYRQILGQKVEFLVSFYNNEISEKSEIFDDQFSVERPDGSNFTLKIRSTKLEDSAMYFCASSGQGAKNTGELFFGEGSRLTVL.

This clone has a handful of counts. Here the CDR3 reads CASRTGLAGDTQYF. CDR3 coding DNA: TGTGCCAGCAGAACGGGACTAGCGGGAGATACGCAGTATTTT. The V gene is TRBV6-1, the J gene TRBJ2-3, with 12 positions matching TRBD2. Germline V gene sequence: CDR1 MNHNS, CDR2 SASEGT. V trimming: 6 bases; J trimming: 5 bases; junction bases outside the gene matches: 3. CDR3 length: 14 amino acids.

This clone has only one observation. The V call is TRBV5-1, the J call TRBJ2-1, with TRBD1 matching 8 bases. The CDR3 runs to 15 residues. Germline loops: CDR1 SGHRS, CDR2 YFSETQ. Trimming at V came to 0 bases and at J to 5 bases, leaving 4 bases not matched to a gene. The CDR3 DNA reads as TGCGCCAGCAGCTTGGTGGACAGGGTTAACAATGAGCAGTTCTTC. It encodes CASSLVDRVNNEQFF.

Details on this clone: The junction shows a germline mismatch at one end, possibly a read error. DNA of the CDR3: TGTGCCAGCAGTGAAGGGACAGGGCTTAATCCCCTTTTT. Translated, it gives CASSEGTGLNPLF. V is TRBV2 and J is TRBJ1-4; 8 positions match TRBD1. The CDR3 totals 13 residues. Looked up from germline, CDR1 is SNHLY and CDR2 is FYNNEI.

The rearrangement uses TRBV7-3 and TRBJ2-3; 12 nucleotides agree with TRBD2. The CDR3 totals 19 residues. V shed 6 bases, J shed 2 bases, and the junction held 15 bases outside the gene matches. Germline V CDR1 and CDR2: SGHTA, FQGTGA. CDR3 loop: CASSRLAGVIRRVTDTQYF. DNA for the CDR3: TGTGCCAGCAGTCGACTAGCGGGAGTCATACGTCGAGTCACAGATACGCAGTATTTT.

This rearrangement joins TRBV9 to TRBJ2-5, with 10 bases fitting TRBD1. Per germline, CDR1 SGDLS and CDR2 YYNGEE. The CDR3 spans 16 residues. The V segment lost 2 bases and the J segment 5 bases; nucleotides outside the gene matches: 9. The DNA of the CDR3 is TGTGCCAGCAGCGTGCGGACAGGGGGGACAGGGGAGACCCAGTACTTC. It is translated as CASSVRTGGTGETQYF. The full variable domain, with the rest looked up from reference TRBV9 and TRBJ2-5, is DSGVTQTPKHLITATGQRVTLRCSPRSGDLSVYWYQQSLDQGLQFLIQYYNGEERAKGNILERFSAQQFPDLHSELNLSSLELGDSALYFCASSVRTGGTGETQYFGPGTRLLVL.

The rearrangement uses TRBV27 and TRBJ2-7; TRBD1 matches 7 bases. Per germline, CDR1 MNHEY and CDR2 SMNVEV (reference sequence). Trimming took 6 bases from V and 4 from J; bases not matched to a gene: 9. The CDR3 is 14 residues long. The CDR3 DNA sequence: TGTGCCAGCAGCCGTACCTTACAGGGGTACGAGCAGTACTTC. It encodes CASSRTLQGYEQYF.

The chain recombines TRBV12-5 with TRBJ2-3, with 7 bases lining up with TRBD2. This CDR3 spans 16 amino acids. Losses at the gene ends were 3 bases for V and 0 bases for J; bases not matched to a gene: 6. The germline V gene has CDR1 LGHNT and CDR2 FRNRAP. CDR3 sequence reads: CASGFGGTSSTDTQYF. The CDR3 DNA reads as TGTGCTAGTGGTTTCGGGGGGACCTCTAGCACAGATACGCAGTATTTT.

A word on this clone: The junction and the germline gene differ at one end; a read error may be behind it. J is TRBJ2-1 and V is TRBV7-9; D gene uncertain. This CDR3 contains 12 residues. Germline CDR1 and CDR2: SEHNR and FQNEAQ (reference sequence). The CDR3 DNA follows: TGTTCCAGCAGTTCCACTCCTTCTGAGCAGTTCTTC. Its translation: CSSSSTPSEQFF.

The table lists this clone with a few counts. The chain recombines TRBV6-1 with TRBJ1-5, with 7 bases identical to TRBD1. V trimming: 6 bases; J trimming: 3 bases; junction bases outside the gene matches: 5. Looked up from germline, CDR1 is MNHNS and CDR2 is SASEGT. The CDR3 is made up of 14 amino acids. The CDR3, as DNA: TGTGCCAGCAGCTTAGGGGGCTTCAATCAGCCCCAGCATTTT. It is translated as CASSLGGFNQPQHF.

V usage is TRBV6-5 and J usage is TRBJ2-7; 8 bases align to TRBD1. This CDR3 comprises 16 residues. The V segment lost 0 bases and the J segment 5 bases; nucleotides outside the gene matches: 9. CDR1 is MNHEY, CDR2 SVGAGI, per germline. The CDR3: CASSYSSGTGPNEQYF. CDR3 DNA sequence: TGTGCCAGCAGTTACTCTTCCGGGACAGGCCCCAACGAGCAGTACTTC.

V gene TRBV4-1 combines with J gene TRBJ1-1; D is uncertain. This CDR3 is built from 13 residues. Trimming left V 1 base short and J 2 bases short, with 5 bases between. Germline values: CDR1 MGHRA, CDR2 YSYEKL. This CDR3 is CASSQGGNTEAFF. The CDR3 nucleotides are TGCGCCAGCAGCCAAGGTGGCAACACTGAAGCTTTCTTT.

Only one count was recorded for this clone. This rearrangement joins TRBV14 to TRBJ2-7; TRBD1 matches 8 bases. Germline loops: CDR1 SGHDN, CDR2 FVKESK. Trimming at V came to 1 base and at J to 5 bases, leaving 7 bases not matched to a gene. CDR3 length: 15 amino acids. This CDR3 is CASSQGYRGIHEQYF. DNA for the CDR3: TGTGCCAGCAGCCAAGGTTACAGGGGGATACACGAGCAGTACTTC.

The chain carries TRBV19 and TRBJ2-5, with 10 nucleotides matching TRBD2. Germline V gene sequence: CDR1 LNHDA, CDR2 SQIVND (reference sequence). There are 16 residues in the CDR3. The junction had 8 bases not matched to a gene; V was cut back by 7 bases and J by 0 bases. The CDR3 sequence: CASKAASGGYQETQYF. Written as DNA, the CDR3 is TGTGCCAGTAAGGCTGCTAGCGGGGGATACCAAGAGACCCAGTACTTC.

This clone was observed a single time. The chain couples TRBV25-1 to TRBJ1-5, with D perhaps matching TRBD1 (5 bases). Trimming stripped 1 base from V and 7 bases from J, with 11 bases between. CDR1 MGHDK and CDR2 SYGVNS come from the germline V gene. This CDR3 is 14 amino acids long. CDR3 residues: CASSESGDGQPQHF. The CDR3 bases are TGTGCCAGCAGTGAATCGGGGGATGGGCAGCCCCAGCATTTT.

The chain joins TRBV4-2 to TRBJ2-2, with D possibly TRBD2 on 5 matching bases. This CDR3 comprises 17 residues. Germline CDR1 LGHNA, CDR2 YNFKEQ. Deletions cut 3 bases from V and 2 bases from J, with 16 bases between. The CDR3: CASSQAFEAGNTGELFF. Here the CDR3 DNA reads TGTGCCAGCAGCCAGGCGTTCGAGGCGGGTAACACCGGGGAGCTGTTTTTT.

This clone has just one count. This chain connects TRBV28 to TRBJ2-7, with TRBD1 as a possible D gene (5 bases). The CDR3 covers 12 residues. In germline, CDR1 is MDHEN, CDR2 SYDVKM. Deletions cut 7 bases from V and 4 bases from J, with 11 bases between. This CDR3 reads CASNLRGYEQYF. The CDR3 region has the DNA TGTGCCAGCAACCTAAGGGGTTACGAGCAGTACTTC. The full variable domain, with the rest looked up from reference TRBV28 and TRBJ2-7, is DVKVTQSSRYLVKRTGEKVFLECVQDMDHENMFWYRQDPGLGLRLIYFSYDVKMKEKGDIPEGYSVSREKKERFSLILESASTNQTSMYLCASNLRGYEQYFGPGTRLTVT.

Of note for this clone: A junction boundary mismatches the germline segment, possibly from a read error. The chain is built from TRBV7-9 and TRBJ2-1; 7 bases are a match to TRBD2. Germline V gives CDR1 SEHNR, CDR2 FQNEAQ (reference sequence). This CDR3 has 12 residues. This CDR3 is CSSSLKAGDQFF. The CDR3 bases are TGTTCCAGCAGCTTAAAGGCGGGAGATCAGTTCTTC. The full variable domain, in which reference TRBV7-9 and TRBJ2-1 provide the parts outside the CDR3, is DTGVSQNPRHKITKRGQNVTFRCDPISEHNRLYWYRQTLGQGPEFLTYFQNEAQLEKSRLLSDRFSAERPKGSFSTLEIQRTEQGDSAMYLCSSSLKAGDQFFGPGTRLTVL.

The chain combines TRBV9 with TRBJ2-3; 7 positions agree with TRBD2. CDR3 length equals 13 residues. CDR1 SGDLS and CDR2 YYNGEE come from the germline V gene. The V segment lost 1 base and the J segment 7 bases; nucleotides outside the gene matches: 3. The CDR3 region has the DNA TGTGCCAGCAGCGTATCCGGGAGGAATACGCAGTATTTT. Its protein is CASSVSGRNTQYF.

The CDR3, as DNA: TGCGCCAGCAGTGAGTCGAACGGGAGACAGGGCCCTCGGGGCTACACCTTC. Protein sequence: CASSESNGRQGPRGYTF. The chain recombines TRBV10-2 with TRBJ1-2; 7 nucleotides match TRBD1. This CDR3 comprises 17 residues. V shed 0 bases and J 8 bases; nucleotides not matched to a gene: 15. Germline CDR1 WSHSY, CDR2 SAAADI.

In its sample, this clone was seen a few times. The chain is built from TRBV5-4 and TRBJ1-4; TRBD1 might be the D (6 bases). CDR3 size: 16 residues. CDR1 SGHNT and CDR2 YYREEE come from the germline V gene (reference sequence). V lost 4 bases to trimming and J lost 0 bases, with 13 bases between them. CDR3 amino acids: CASSHRDIATNEKLFF. CDR3 bases: TGTGCCAGCAGCCACCGGGACATCGCAACTAATGAAAAACTGTTTTTT.

The chain is built from TRBV7-9 and TRBJ2-7, with 12 positions matching TRBD1. Germline V gene sequence: CDR1 SEHNR, CDR2 FQNEAQ (reference sequence). The V segment lost 1 base and the J segment 5 bases; nucleotides outside the gene matches: 3. The CDR3 is made up of 15 amino acids. CDR3 region: CASSLGDRGRHEQYF. Written as DNA, the CDR3 is TGTGCCAGCAGCTTAGGGGACAGGGGGCGGCACGAGCAGTACTTC.

The genes are TRBV2 and TRBJ2-2; D perhaps matches TRBD1 (6 bases). V lost 6 bases and J 1 base, leaving 12 bases between the germline ends. Looked up from germline, CDR1 is SNHLY and CDR2 is FYNNEI. The length of the CDR3 is 15 residues. CDR3 sequence: CASSRDTRNTGELFF. The CDR3 bases are TGTGCCAGCAGCCGGGACACCCGGAACACCGGGGAGCTGTTTTTT. Looking up the rest from reference TRBV2 and TRBJ2-2 gives the full variable domain: EPEVTQTPSHQVTQMGQEVILRCVPISNHLYFYWYRQILGQKVEFLVSFYNNEISEKSEIFDDQFSVERPDGSNFTLKIRSTKLEDSAMYFCASSRDTRNTGELFFGEGSRLTVL.

This clone appeared a few times. The V call is TRBV5-1, the J call TRBJ2-5; maybe TRBD1 (5 bases). The J call may not be correct, given that the DNA end is closer to TRBJ2-7. Germline assignment: CDR1 SGHRS and CDR2 YFSETQ. CDR3 length: 13 amino acids. DNA for the CDR3: TGCGCCAGCAGGCTGACAGACATCTACGAGCAGTACTTC. Translating it yields CASRLTDIYEQYF.

A single count supports this clone. V usage is TRBV4-2 and J usage is TRBJ1-1; 7 positions agree with TRBD1. Germline CDR1 LGHNA, CDR2 YNFKEQ. The CDR3 runs 18 residues. J was trimmed by 0 bases and V by 4 bases; bases with no gene match: 14. The CDR3 region is CASSLGRGQLIMNTEAFF. CDR3 sequence (DNA): TGTGCCAGCAGCCTTGGTCGGGGACAGCTTATCATGAACACTGAAGCTTTCTTT.

The gene calls are TRBV28 and TRBJ2-5, with 9 bases fitting TRBD2. V lost 4 bases to trimming and J lost 7 bases; unmatched junction nucleotides: 10. Germline CDR1 and CDR2: MDHEN and SYDVKM. The CDR3 consists of 15 residues. For the CDR3, the DNA is TGTGCCAGCAGTTCCTGGGCGGGAGGGGCCTTGACCCAGTACTTC. Protein: CASSSWAGGALTQYF.

The chain combines TRBV27 with TRBJ1-1; D gene uncertain. The germline V and J ends were trimmed by 5 bases and 2 bases, with 18 bases remaining between them. The CDR3 extends over 16 amino acids. Germline V lookup: CDR1 MNHEY, CDR2 SMNVEV (reference sequence). CDR3 amino acids: CASSLAGSPTNTEAFF. DNA for the CDR3: TGTGCCAGCAGTCTCGCCGGGTCCCCTACAAACACTGAAGCTTTCTTT.